These T cell receptor beta chains were read from a single sample in a study of blood T cell repertoires in COVID-19. Repertoires were generated with immunoSEQ multiplex PCR, while TCRdb's copy carries only in-frame clones and drops some. The data show 380,000 or so clones, more than 65% seen once. Material: peripheral blood. The receptor source for this set is a human donor with acute or convalescent COVID-19. The donor label of this sample is uncertain. Each CDR3 is given without its conserved first and last residue.

v_call	j_call	cdr3_aa
TRBV19	TRBJ1-2	ASRLDRGRGYGYT
TRBV6-5	TRBJ2-3	ASSSGGITDTQY
TRBV3-1/TRBV3-2	TRBJ1-1	ASSLPGTEAF
TRBV20-1	TRBJ2-1	SARPGREQF
TRBV6-5	TRBJ2-2	ASSYGRTNTGELF
TRBV2	TRBJ2-2	ASSLASLGTGELF
TRBV10-3	TRBJ1-2	AISDSGKGQGYGYT
TRBV6-1	TRBJ1-5	ASSEGQQALERNQPQH
TRBV28	TRBJ1-1	ASSLGSSGLAEAF
TRBV19	TRBJ1-1	ASTWGDNTEAF
TRBV2	TRBJ1-1	AIPVRVNTEAF
TRBV19	TRBJ1-4	ASSSRGKGEKLF
TRBV6-5	TRBJ1-6	ASSYVGGQGGSPLH
TRBV18	TRBJ2-7	ASSPLEDEQY
TRBV5-4	TRBJ2-5	ASSFLRGTSAGETQY
TRBV18	TRBJ2-3	ASSPDRVDTQY
TRBV27	TRBJ1-2	ASSPLSGYGYT
TRBV29-1	TRBJ2-7	SVAPRLAGESYEQY
TRBV7-9	TRBJ2-5	ASSPALSGRETQY
TRBV6-5	TRBJ1-2	ASNLGTSYGYT
TRBV6-1	TRBJ2-5	ASSEQGYGTQY
TRBV27	TRBJ1-1	ASSLQGRLSEAF
TRBV27	TRBJ2-5	ASSKEGGTLTETQY
TRBV7-9	TRBJ1-4	ASSLPGQGGKLF
TRBV20-1	TRBJ1-5	SASRGTLSVSNQPQH
TRBV7-9	TRBJ1-1	ASSLGAGGQDEAF
TRBV7-6	TRBJ2-2	ASSLVRGNTGELF